This T cell receptor (beta chain) was recorded in a study of beta chain features in type 1 diabetes. Purity exceeded 95% in all sorted populations. Study-level points and caveats: Any HLA effect on TCRB rearrangement was left unresolved by small sub-analyses. Patients with type 1 diabetes carried fewer insertions and had more deletions at their VDJ junctions.

The study reverse transcribed the entire isolated RNA, so it sequenced expressed TCRB transcripts. Data came from immunoSEQ multiplex PCR; TCRdb stores just in-frame clones and leaves some out. The sample lists approximately 84,000 clones, roughly a third occurring once. About this clone: Its target is not known.

The receptor's source is a woman aged 18-29 years in good health. Sequencing input: stem cell memory CD4+ T cells from blood.

Here the CDR3 DNA reads TGCGCCAGCAGCCAAGAGGGGGGTGTCAACACTGAAGCTTTCTTT. Its protein is CASSQEGGVNTEAFF. This rearrangement joins TRBV4-1 to TRBJ1-1; weak D call: TRBD1 (5 bases). This CDR3 is 15 amino acids long. V lost 0 bases, J lost 2 bases, and 10 bases lay in between. From germline, CDR1 is MGHRA and CDR2 YSYEKL.